Following are 21 T cell receptor beta chains from one sample sequenced in a study of shared clonotypes between healthy human individuals. Sequencing used immunoSEQ multiplex PCR; TCRdb keeps in-frame clones, though not all of them. The sample has more than 1.2 million clones; 98% to 99% are singletons. The sequencing input was naive CD4+ T cells sorted from blood. Stated subset: CD45RA+ positively selected. Every receptor here comes from a man aged 30-40 years in good health.

V usage is TRBV6-6 and J usage is TRBJ2-7; D is uncertain. The CDR3 covers 13 residues. Trimming pared 2 bases from V and 5 bases from J, leaving 10 bases between. CDR1 MNHNY and CDR2 SVGAGI come from the germline V gene (reference sequence). CDR3 region: CASSYGRWDEQYF. CDR3 DNA sequence: TGTGCCAGCAGTTACGGGCGGTGGGACGAGCAGTACTTC.

This clone was observed once. The chain combines TRBV14 with TRBJ2-2; D ambiguous. Trimming took 4 bases from V and 2 from J, leaving 14 bases between them. Germline V gene lookup returns CDR1 SGHDN and CDR2 FVKESK. This CDR3 region has 16 residues. DNA of the CDR3: TGTGCCAGCAGCCCGTTGGTGGTTGAAAACACCGGGGAGCTGTTTTTT. Translated: CASSPLVVENTGELFF.

V gene TRBV11-3 combines with J gene TRBJ2-7; maybe TRBD1 (5 bases). The CDR3 spans 10 residues. The germline V gene has CDR1 SGHNT and CDR2 YENEEA. Trimming stripped 10 bases from V and 4 bases from J, with 8 bases between. The CDR3 sequence: CAIDSYEQYF. The CDR3 nucleotides are TGTGCCATCGACAGTTACGAGCAGTACTTC.

About this clone itself: This CDR3 is also generated by other DNA sequences in the sample. V usage is TRBV9 and J usage is TRBJ1-3, with D possibly TRBD1 on 6 matching bases. Germline V lookup: CDR1 SGDLS, CDR2 YYNGEE. The CDR3 is 14 residues long. V shed 0 bases and J shed 2 bases, with 6 bases lying between them. Here the CDR3 reads CASSVGTAGNTIYF. The CDR3 DNA reads as TGTGCCAGCAGCGTAGGGACAGCTGGAAACACCATATATTTT.

This chain uses TRBV6-1 with TRBJ2-3, with a tentative D call TRBD2 (6 bases). Germline CDR1 MNHNS, CDR2 SASEGT. V dropped 9 bases and J dropped 6 bases, with 19 bases sitting between them. CDR3 length: 14 amino acids. CDR3 DNA: TGTGCCAGTTATACCGGGAGAGCAGGTGATACGCAGTATTTT. This encodes CASYTGRAGDTQYF.

The chain is built from TRBV29-1 and TRBJ2-1; 14 nucleotides match TRBD2. Per germline, CDR1 SQVTM and CDR2 ANQGSEA. The V and J ends lost 7 bases and 12 bases, in that order; junction bases with no gene match: 17. This CDR3 has 16 residues. The CDR3 protein is CSDIHPGLAGGLRQFF. DNA for the CDR3: TGCAGCGATATCCACCCCGGACTAGCGGGAGGCTTGCGGCAGTTCTTC.

Turning to this clone: Other DNA sequences in this sample translate to the same CDR3. The chain joins TRBV10-2 to TRBJ1-2; tentative D call: TRBD1 (6 bases). The germline V gene has CDR1 WSHSY and CDR2 SAAADI. The ends were cut back, 3 bases at V and 4 bases at J, with 6 bases in the middle. CDR3 length: 12 residues. In nucleotides, the CDR3 is TGCGCCAGCAGTGACAGGGGCTATGGCTACACCTTC. Its translation: CASSDRGYGYTF.

This chain connects TRBV11-3 to TRBJ2-1; 9 bases agree with TRBD2. There are 16 residues in the CDR3. Germline V CDR1 and CDR2: SGHNT, YENEEA. V trimming: 1 base; J trimming: 6 bases; junction bases outside the gene matches: 7. The CDR3 DNA follows: TGTGCCAGCAGCTTAGTTCCCCTAGCGGGAAGCAATGAGCAGTTCTTC. It codes for CASSLVPLAGSNEQFF. The full variable domain, its missing parts supplied by reference TRBV11-3 and TRBJ2-1, is EAGVVQSPRYKIIEKKQPVAFWCNPISGHNTLYWYLQNLGQGPELLIRYENEEAVDDSQLPKDRFSAERLKGVDSTLKIQPAELGDSAVYLCASSLVPLAGSNEQFFGPGTRLTVL.

The chain is built from TRBV5-4 and TRBJ2-3, with TRBD1 as a possible D gene (6 bases). Trimming removed 4 bases from V and 3 bases from J, with 12 bases in between. CDR1 is SGHNT and CDR2 is YYREEE in the germline V gene (reference sequence). The CDR3 extends over 14 amino acids. The CDR3 sequence: CASSRDTRTDTQYF. The CDR3 DNA reads TGTGCCAGCAGCCGGGACACGAGGACAGATACGCAGTATTTT.

The gene calls are TRBV15 and TRBJ2-2; 13 nucleotides agree with TRBD2. Germline loops: CDR1 LNHNV, CDR2 YYDKDF (reference sequence). The CDR3 covers 15 residues. Unmatched junction bases numbered 1, after V lost 1 base and J lost 8 bases. The CDR3 region is CATSRGTSGSGELFF. The CDR3, as DNA: TGTGCCACCAGCAGAGGGACTAGCGGGAGTGGGGAGCTGTTTTTT.

This clone was seen a single time. This chain links TRBV7-6 with TRBJ2-3; D remains unclear. Germline V gives CDR1 SGHVS, CDR2 FNYEAQ. This CDR3 spans 13 amino acids. V was shortened by 4 bases and J by 1 base, with 6 bases between the two germline ends. CDR3 sequence (DNA): TGTGCCAGCAGCTGGAGCGGCACAGATACGCAGTATTTT. It codes for CASSWSGTDTQYF.

The J gene is TRBJ2-3, the V gene TRBV7-6; TRBD2 aligns across 9 bases. V lost 3 bases and J lost 4; bases outside the gene matches: 2. Germline V gives CDR1 SGHVS, CDR2 FNYEAQ. The CDR3 contains 14 residues. This CDR3 reads CASSLTSGADTQYF. As DNA, the CDR3 is TGTGCCAGCAGCTTGACTAGCGGAGCAGATACGCAGTATTTT.

Details on this clone: Additional DNA sequences in this sample encode the identical CDR3. The chain has TRBV5-1 and TRBJ2-1; D is ambiguous. Per germline, CDR1 SGHRS and CDR2 YFSETQ. Trimming shortened V by 0 bases and J by 2 bases, and 9 bases separated the two germline ends. The CDR3 length is 15 residues. CDR3 sequence (DNA): TGCGCCAGCAGCTTGGCGGCTGGTCCCTACAATGAGCAGTTCTTC. It is translated as CASSLAAGPYNEQFF.

The J gene is TRBJ2-7, the V gene TRBV5-6; D is ambiguous. The V end lost 6 bases, the J end lost 6 bases, and 10 bases lay between the germline ends. Germline V gene data show CDR1 as SGHDT and CDR2 as YYEEEE. This CDR3 has 11 amino acids. The CDR3: CASTRKGEQYF. CDR3 nucleotide sequence: TGTGCCAGCACCCGGAAAGGCGAGCAGTACTTC.

The chain couples TRBV5-4 to TRBJ2-5, with 9 bases aligning to TRBD1. Germline loops: CDR1 SGHNT, CDR2 YYREEE (reference sequence). Trimming at V came to 1 base and at J to 2 bases, leaving 6 bases not matched to a gene. The CDR3 totals 16 residues. The CDR3 DNA reads as TGTGCCAGCAGCTTGAGTATGGGACAGGGACAAGAGACCCAGTACTTC. This translates into CASSLSMGQGQETQYF.

J is TRBJ1-4 and V is TRBV30, with TRBD1 as a possible D gene (5 bases). The V gene lost 2 bases and the J gene lost 2 bases, with 15 bases spanning the gap. The CDR3 length is 16 residues. Germline V gene lookup returns CDR1 GTSNPN and CDR2 SVGIG (reference sequence). The CDR3 bases are TGTGCCTGGAGTAGTTTTGTGGGGGATACTAATGAAAAACTGTTTTTT. This sequence encodes CAWSSFVGDTNEKLFF.

CDR3 nucleotide sequence: TGTGCCAGCTCATCATATCGACAGGGGGCGAACGGTCAGCCCCAGCATTTT. Its translation is CASSSYRQGANGQPQHF. The V call is TRBV18, the J call TRBJ1-5, with TRBD1 matching over 10 bases. The CDR3 consists of 17 residues. The germline CDR1 and CDR2 sequences are KGHSH and LQKENI. V trimming: 5 bases; J trimming: 6 bases; junction bases outside the gene matches: 13. The whole variable domain, remainder taken from reference TRBV18 and TRBJ1-5, is NAGVMQNPRHLVRRRGQEARLRCSPMKGHSHVYWYRQLPEEGLKFMVYLQKENIIDESGMPKERFSAEFPKEGPSILRIQQVVRGDSAAYFCASSSYRQGANGQPQHFGDGTRLSIL.

The chain employs TRBV9 and TRBJ2-6; D not certain. Trimming removed 0 bases at V and 0 bases at J, with 13 bases between. This CDR3 is built from 18 residues. Germline values: CDR1 SGDLS, CDR2 YYNGEE. In DNA form, the CDR3 reads TGTGCCAGCAGCGTAGTTTTAGGGCCGAGCTCTGGGGCCAACGTCCTGACTTTC. Amino acids: CASSVVLGPSSGANVLTF.

This sequence joins TRBV19 and TRBJ2-2, with TRBD1 matching 7 bases. Unmatched junction bases numbered 5, after V lost 4 bases and J lost 0 bases. The CDR3 totals 16 residues. CDR1 and CDR2 (germline): LNHDA, SQIVND (reference sequence). The CDR3, as DNA: TGTGCCAGTAGTAGGACAGGCTCCTCGAACACCGGGGAGCTGTTTTTT. This codes for CASSRTGSSNTGELFF.

As DNA, the CDR3 is TGTGCCAGCAGCTTAGGTTCATTTCCTGGAAACACCATATATTTT. This codes for CASSLGSFPGNTIYF. The J gene is TRBJ1-3, the V gene TRBV7-2, with no clear D. The CDR3 consists of 15 residues. Trimming removed 1 base at V and 2 bases at J, with 9 bases between. Germline CDR1 SGHTA, CDR2 FQGNSA.

Comments on this clone: Germline and junction disagree at one end, which may indicate a read error. The chain carries TRBV15 and TRBJ1-4; no clear D gene. CDR3 length: 13 amino acids. Germline V lookup: CDR1 LNHNV, CDR2 YYDKDF (reference sequence). CDR3 in amino acids: CATSRDRVGGLIF. The CDR3 DNA sequence: TGTGCCACCAGCAGAGATCGGGTGGGTGGTTTGATTTTT.